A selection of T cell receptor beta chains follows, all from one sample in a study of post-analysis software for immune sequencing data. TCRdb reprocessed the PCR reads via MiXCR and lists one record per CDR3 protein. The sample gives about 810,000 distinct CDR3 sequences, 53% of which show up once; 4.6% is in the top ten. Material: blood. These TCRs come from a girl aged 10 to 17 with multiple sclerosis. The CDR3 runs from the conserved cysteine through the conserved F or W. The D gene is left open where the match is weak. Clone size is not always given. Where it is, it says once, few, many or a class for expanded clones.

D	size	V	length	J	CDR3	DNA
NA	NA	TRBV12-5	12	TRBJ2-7	CASALEGNEQYF	TGTGCTAGTGCCCTCGAGGGCAATGAGCAGTACTTC
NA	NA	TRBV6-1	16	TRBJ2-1	CASSATGSGVYNEQFF	TGTGCCAGCAGTGCTACAGGGTCCGGAGTTTACAATGAGCAGTTCTTC
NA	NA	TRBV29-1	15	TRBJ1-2	CSVEGTESPNYGYTF	TGCAGCGTTGAAGGCACCGAGTCCCCTAACTATGGCTACACCTTC
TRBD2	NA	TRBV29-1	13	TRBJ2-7	CSVTSGPSYEQYF	TGCAGCGTTACTAGCGGGCCGTCCTACGAGCAGTACTTC
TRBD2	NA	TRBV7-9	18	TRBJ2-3	CASSLRARSGGEADTQYF	TGTGCCAGCAGCTTACGGGCTCGGAGCGGGGGGGAAGCAGATACGCAGTATTTT
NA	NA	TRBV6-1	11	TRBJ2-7	CASAEEREQYF	TGTGCCAGCGCTGAGGAACGGGAGCAGTACTTC
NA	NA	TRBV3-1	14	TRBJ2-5	CASSQVGGRETQYF	TGTGCCAGCAGCCAAGTAGGAGGGAGAGAGACCCAGTACTTC
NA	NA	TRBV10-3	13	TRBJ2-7	CAIRGGQFYEQYF	TGTGCCATCAGGGGGGGACAATTCTACGAGCAGTACTTC
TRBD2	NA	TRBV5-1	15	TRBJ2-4	CASSLGAGEGNIQYF	TGCGCCAGCAGCTTGGGGGCGGGGGAAGGAAACATTCAGTACTTC
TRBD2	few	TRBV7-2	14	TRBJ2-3	CASRAGRAPDTQYF	TGTGCCAGCCGGGCCGGGAGGGCCCCAGATACGCAGTATTTT
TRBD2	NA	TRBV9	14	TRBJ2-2	CASSAQGLTGELFF	TGTGCCAGCAGCGCCCAGGGACTAACCGGGGAGCTGTTTTTT
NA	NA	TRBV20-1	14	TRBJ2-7	CSAGRDEGLGEQYF	TGCAGTGCCGGGCGGGATGAAGGGTTGGGCGAGCAGTACTTC
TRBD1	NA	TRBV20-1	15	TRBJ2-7	CSAREAGTGTYEQYF	TGCAGTGCTAGAGAGGCCGGGACAGGGACCTACGAGCAGTACTTC
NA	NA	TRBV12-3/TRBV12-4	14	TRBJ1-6	CASSFQSRVGPPHF	TGTGCCAGCAGTTTTCAGTCCCGAGTGGGACCCCCCCACTTT
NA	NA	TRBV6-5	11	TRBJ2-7	CASGGPYEQYF	TGTGCCAGCGGAGGACCATACGAGCAGTACTTC
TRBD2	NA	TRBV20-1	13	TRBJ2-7	CSLSGTSYNEQYF	TGCAGTCTTAGCGGGACGTCCTACAATGAGCAGTACTTC
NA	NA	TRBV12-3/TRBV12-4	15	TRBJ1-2	CASTYSDSPNYGYTF	TGTGCCAGCACCTATTCAGATTCGCCAAACTATGGCTACACCTTC
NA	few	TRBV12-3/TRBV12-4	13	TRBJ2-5	CASSYRPGDTQYF	TGTGCCAGCAGTTATCGCCCGGGGGACACCCAGTACTTC
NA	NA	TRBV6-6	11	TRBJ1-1	CASSAWGEAFF	TGTGCCAGCAGTGCCTGGGGAGAAGCTTTCTTT
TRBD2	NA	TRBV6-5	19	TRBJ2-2	CASSYSSGREAPNTGELFF	TGTGCCAGCAGTTACTCCTCGGGGCGGGAGGCCCCGAACACCGGGGAGCTGTTTTTT
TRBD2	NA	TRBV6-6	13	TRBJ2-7	CATTSGRAYEQYF	TGTGCTACGACTAGCGGGAGGGCCTACGAGCAGTACTTC
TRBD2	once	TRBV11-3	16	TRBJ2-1	CASSLSLAGGYNEQFF	TGTGCCAGCAGCCTGTCTCTAGCGGGGGGATACAATGAGCAGTTCTTC
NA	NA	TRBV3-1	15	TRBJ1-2	CASSQGAGGLDGYTF	TGTGCCAGCAGCCAAGGCGCCGGGGGATTGGATGGCTACACCTTC
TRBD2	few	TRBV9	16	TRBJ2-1	CASSARLAGGQNEQFF	TGTGCCAGCAGCGCTCGACTAGCGGGGGGGCAAAATGAGCAGTTCTTC
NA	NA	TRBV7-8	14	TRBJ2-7	CASSLEISGYEQYF	TGTGCCAGCAGCTTAGAAATTAGCGGCTACGAGCAGTACTTC
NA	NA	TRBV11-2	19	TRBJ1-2	CASSLDLKGGGESNYGYTF	TGTGCCAGCAGCTTAGATCTAAAGGGCGGAGGGGAATCTAACTATGGCTACACCTTC
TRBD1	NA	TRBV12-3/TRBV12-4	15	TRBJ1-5	CASSDGQGLRQPQHF	TGTGCCAGCAGCGATGGACAGGGCCTTCGGCAGCCCCAGCATTTT
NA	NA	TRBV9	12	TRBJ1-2	CASSVPPGGYTF	TGTGCCAGCAGCGTCCCGCCCGGGGGCTACACCTTC
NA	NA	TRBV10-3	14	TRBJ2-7	CAISSGGAGYEQYF	TGTGCCATCAGTAGTGGGGGCGCAGGCTACGAGCAGTACTTC
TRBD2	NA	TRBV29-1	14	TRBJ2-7	CSAATSGVSYEQYF	TGCAGCGCTGCGACTAGCGGGGTGTCCTACGAGCAGTACTTC
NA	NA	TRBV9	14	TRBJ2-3	CASSVVPGTDTQYF	TGTGCCAGCAGCGTAGTGCCGGGAACAGATACGCAGTATTTT
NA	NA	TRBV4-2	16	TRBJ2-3	CASSQDEGLGADTQYF	TGTGCCAGCAGCCAAGACGAGGGTTTAGGCGCAGATACGCAGTATTTT
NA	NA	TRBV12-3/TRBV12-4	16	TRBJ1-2	CASSPPGRARSYGYTF	TGTGCCAGCAGTCCCCCCGGGAGGGCTCGTTCCTATGGCTACACCTTC
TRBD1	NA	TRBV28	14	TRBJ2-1	CASSRDRGFNEQFF	TGTGCCAGCAGTCGGGACAGGGGTTTTAATGAGCAGTTCTTC